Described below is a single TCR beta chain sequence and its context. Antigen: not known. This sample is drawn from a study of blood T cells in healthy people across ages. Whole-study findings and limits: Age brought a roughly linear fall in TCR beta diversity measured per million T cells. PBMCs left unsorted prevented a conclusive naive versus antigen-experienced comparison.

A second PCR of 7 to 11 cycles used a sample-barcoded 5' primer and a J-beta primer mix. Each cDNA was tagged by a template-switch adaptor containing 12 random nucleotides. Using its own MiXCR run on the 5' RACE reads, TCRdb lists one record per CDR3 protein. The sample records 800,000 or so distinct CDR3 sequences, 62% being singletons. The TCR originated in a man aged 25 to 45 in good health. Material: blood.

In nucleotides, the CDR3 is TGTGCCAGCCGACCCAATTTCGACAATGAGCAGTTCTTC. This gives the protein CASRPNFDNEQFF. The chain employs TRBV25-1 and TRBJ2-1; D is ambiguous. There are 13 residues in the CDR3. The V end lost 8 bases, the J end lost 5 bases, and 13 bases lay between the germline ends. Germline CDR1 MGHDK, CDR2 SYGVNS.